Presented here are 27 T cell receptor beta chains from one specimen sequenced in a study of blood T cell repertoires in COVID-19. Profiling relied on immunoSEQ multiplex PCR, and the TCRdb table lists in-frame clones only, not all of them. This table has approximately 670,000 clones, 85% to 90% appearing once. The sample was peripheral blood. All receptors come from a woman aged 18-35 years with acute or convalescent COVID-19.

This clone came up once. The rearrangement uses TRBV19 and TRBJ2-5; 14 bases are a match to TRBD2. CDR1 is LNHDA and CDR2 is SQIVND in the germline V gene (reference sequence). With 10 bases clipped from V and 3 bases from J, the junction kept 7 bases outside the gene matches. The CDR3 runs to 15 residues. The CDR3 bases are TGTGCCACCTCGGGACTAGCGGGGGTGAAAGAGACCCAGTACTTC. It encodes CATSGLAGVKETQYF.

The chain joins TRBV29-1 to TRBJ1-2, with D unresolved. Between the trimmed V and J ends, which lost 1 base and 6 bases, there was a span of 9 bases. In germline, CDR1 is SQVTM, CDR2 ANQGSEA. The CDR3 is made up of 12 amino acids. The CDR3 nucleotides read TGCAGCGTTGAAGGGCTCGCCCATGGCTACACCTTC. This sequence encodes CSVEGLAHGYTF.

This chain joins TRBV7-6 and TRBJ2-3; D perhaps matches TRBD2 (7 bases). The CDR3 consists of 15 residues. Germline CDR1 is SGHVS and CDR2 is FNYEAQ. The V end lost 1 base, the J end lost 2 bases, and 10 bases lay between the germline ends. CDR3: CASSLGGGTTDTQYF. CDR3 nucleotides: TGTGCCAGCAGCTTAGGCGGGGGCACCACAGATACGCAGTATTTT.

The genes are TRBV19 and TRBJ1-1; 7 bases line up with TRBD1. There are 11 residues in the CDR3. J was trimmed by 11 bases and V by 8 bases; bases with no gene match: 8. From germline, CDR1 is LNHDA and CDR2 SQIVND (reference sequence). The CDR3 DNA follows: TGTGCCAGTGGGAGACAGGGCTCGGCTTTCTTT. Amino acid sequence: CASGRQGSAFF.

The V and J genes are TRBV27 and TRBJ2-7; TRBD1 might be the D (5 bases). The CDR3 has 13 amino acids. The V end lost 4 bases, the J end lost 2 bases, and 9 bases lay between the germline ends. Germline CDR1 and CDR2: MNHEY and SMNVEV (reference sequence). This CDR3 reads CASSYRQTYEQYF. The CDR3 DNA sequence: TGTGCCAGCAGTTATCGACAGACCTACGAGCAGTACTTC.

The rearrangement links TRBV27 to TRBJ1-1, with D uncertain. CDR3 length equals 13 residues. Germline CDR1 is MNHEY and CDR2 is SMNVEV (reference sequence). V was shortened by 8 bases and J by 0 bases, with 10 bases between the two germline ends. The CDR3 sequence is CASRSGLNTEAFF. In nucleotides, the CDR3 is TGTGCCAGCCGTTCGGGTCTGAACACTGAAGCTTTCTTT.

For the CDR3, the DNA is TGTGCCAGCCAACGGGAAAGTGGGACTGAAGCTTTCTTT. Translating gives CASQRESGTEAFF. V is TRBV9 and J is TRBJ1-1; D not resolved. The CDR3 has 13 amino acids. Germline V gives CDR1 SGDLS, CDR2 YYNGEE. Trimming removed 7 bases at V and 5 bases at J, with 15 bases between. The variable domain in full, with the rest retrieved from reference TRBV9 and TRBJ1-1, is DSGVTQTPKHLITATGQRVTLRCSPRSGDLSVYWYQQSLDQGLQFLIQYYNGEERAKGNILERFSAQQFPDLHSELNLSSLELGDSALYFCASQRESGTEAFFGQGTRLTVV.

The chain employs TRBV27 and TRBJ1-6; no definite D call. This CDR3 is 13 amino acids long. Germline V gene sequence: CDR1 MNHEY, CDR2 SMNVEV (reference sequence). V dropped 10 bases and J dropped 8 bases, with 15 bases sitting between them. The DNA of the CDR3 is TGTGCCACCTCCTGGGAGGAAGATTCACCCCTCCACTTT. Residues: CATSWEEDSPLHF.

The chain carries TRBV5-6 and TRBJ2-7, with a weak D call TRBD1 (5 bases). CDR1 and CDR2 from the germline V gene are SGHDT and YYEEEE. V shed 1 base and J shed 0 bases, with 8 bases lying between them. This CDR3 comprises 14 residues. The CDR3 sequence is CASSLRGYSYEQYF. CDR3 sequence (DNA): TGTGCCAGCAGCTTGAGGGGTTACTCCTACGAGCAGTACTTC.

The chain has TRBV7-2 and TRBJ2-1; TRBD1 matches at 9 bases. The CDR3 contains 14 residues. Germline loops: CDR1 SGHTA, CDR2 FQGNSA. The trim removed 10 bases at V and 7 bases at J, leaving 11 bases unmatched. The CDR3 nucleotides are TGTGCCACCGTATCGACAGGGGGGAAAAATGAGCAGTTCTTC. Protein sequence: CATVSTGGKNEQFF.

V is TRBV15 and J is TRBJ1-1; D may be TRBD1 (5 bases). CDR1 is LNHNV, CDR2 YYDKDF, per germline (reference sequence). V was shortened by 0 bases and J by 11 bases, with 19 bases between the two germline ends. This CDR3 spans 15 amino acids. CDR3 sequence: CATSRDGDSPGDAFF. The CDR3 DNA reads TGTGCCACCAGCAGAGATGGCGACAGTCCCGGCGACGCTTTCTTT.

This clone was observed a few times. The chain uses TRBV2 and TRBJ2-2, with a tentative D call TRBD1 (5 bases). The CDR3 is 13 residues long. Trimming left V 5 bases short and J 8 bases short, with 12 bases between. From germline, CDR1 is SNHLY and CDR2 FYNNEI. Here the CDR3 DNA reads TGTGCCAGCAGTAAACAGGTTCGGGGGGAGCTGTTTTTT. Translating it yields CASSKQVRGELFF.

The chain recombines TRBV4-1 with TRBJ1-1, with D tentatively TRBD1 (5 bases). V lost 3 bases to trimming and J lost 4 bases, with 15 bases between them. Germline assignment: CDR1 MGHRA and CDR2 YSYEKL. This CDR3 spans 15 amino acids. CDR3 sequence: CASSHISQVSTEAFF. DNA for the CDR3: TGCGCCAGCAGCCACATCTCACAGGTAAGCACTGAAGCTTTCTTT.

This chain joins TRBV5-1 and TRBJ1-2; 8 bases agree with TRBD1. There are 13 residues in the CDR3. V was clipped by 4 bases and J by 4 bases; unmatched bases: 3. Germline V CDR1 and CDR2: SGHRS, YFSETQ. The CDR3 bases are TGCGCCAGCAGCGATGGGACAGGCTATGGCTACACCTTC. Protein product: CASSDGTGYGYTF.

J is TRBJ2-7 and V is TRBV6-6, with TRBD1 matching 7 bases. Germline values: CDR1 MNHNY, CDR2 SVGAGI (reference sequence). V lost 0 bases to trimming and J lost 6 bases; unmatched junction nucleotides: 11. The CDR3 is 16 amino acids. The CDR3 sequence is CASSYSPTGPSSEQYF. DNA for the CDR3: TGTGCCAGCAGTTACTCCCCGACAGGGCCGTCGTCCGAGCAGTACTTC.

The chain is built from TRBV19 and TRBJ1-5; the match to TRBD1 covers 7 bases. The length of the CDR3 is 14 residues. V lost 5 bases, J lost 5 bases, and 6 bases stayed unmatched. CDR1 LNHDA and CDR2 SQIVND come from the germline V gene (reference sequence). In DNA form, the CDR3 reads TGTGCCAGTAGTCCGTGGACAGGCGATCAGCCCCAGCATTTT. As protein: CASSPWTGDQPQHF.

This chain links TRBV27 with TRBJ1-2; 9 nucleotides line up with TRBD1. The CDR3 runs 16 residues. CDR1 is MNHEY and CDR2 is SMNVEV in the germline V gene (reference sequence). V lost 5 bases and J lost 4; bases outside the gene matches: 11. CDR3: CASSLSGTGRAYGYTF. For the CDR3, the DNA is TGTGCCAGCAGTCTTTCCGGGACAGGGAGGGCCTATGGCTACACCTTC.

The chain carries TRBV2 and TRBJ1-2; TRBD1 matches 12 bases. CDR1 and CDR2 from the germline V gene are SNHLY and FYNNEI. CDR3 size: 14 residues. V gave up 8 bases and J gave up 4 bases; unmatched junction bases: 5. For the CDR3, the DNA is TGTGCCAGCGGGGGACAGGGGGCAGGCTATGGCTACACCTTC. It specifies CASGGQGAGYGYTF.

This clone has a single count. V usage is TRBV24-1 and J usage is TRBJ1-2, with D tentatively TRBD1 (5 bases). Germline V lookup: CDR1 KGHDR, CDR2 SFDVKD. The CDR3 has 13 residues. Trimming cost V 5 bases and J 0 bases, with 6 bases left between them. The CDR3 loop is CATSGGANYGYTF. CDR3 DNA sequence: TGTGCCACCAGTGGGGGGGCTAACTATGGCTACACCTTC.

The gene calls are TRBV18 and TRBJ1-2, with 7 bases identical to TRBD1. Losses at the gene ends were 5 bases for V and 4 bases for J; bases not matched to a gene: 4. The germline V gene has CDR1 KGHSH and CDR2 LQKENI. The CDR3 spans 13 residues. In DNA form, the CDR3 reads TGTGCCAGCTCAGGGGACAGTTTCTATGGCTACACCTTC. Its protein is CASSGDSFYGYTF. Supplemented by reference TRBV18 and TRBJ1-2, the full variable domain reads NAGVMQNPRHLVRRRGQEARLRCSPMKGHSHVYWYRQLPEEGLKFMVYLQKENIIDESGMPKERFSAEFPKEGPSILRIQQVVRGDSAAYFCASSGDSFYGYTFGSGTRLTVV.

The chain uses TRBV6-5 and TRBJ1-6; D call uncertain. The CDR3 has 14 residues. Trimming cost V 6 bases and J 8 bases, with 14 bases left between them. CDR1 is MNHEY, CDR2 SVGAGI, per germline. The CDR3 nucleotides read TGTGCCAGCAGCCCCGGGTCGCCTTATTCACCCCTCCACTTT. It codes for CASSPGSPYSPLHF.

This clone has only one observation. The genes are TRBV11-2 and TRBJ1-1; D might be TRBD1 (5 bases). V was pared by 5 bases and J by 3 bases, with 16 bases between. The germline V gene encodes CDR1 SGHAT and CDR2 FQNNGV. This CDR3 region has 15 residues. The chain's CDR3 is CASSPTSGYDTEAFF. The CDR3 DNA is TGTGCCAGCAGCCCAACATCAGGGTATGACACTGAAGCTTTCTTT.

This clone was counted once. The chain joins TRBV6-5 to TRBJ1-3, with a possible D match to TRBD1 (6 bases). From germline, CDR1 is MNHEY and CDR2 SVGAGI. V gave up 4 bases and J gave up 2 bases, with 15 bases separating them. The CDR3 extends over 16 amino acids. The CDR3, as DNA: TGTGCCAGCAGTTCCGTACCTAACAGGGCTGGAAACACCATATATTTT. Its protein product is CASSSVPNRAGNTIYF.

CDR3 nucleotides: TGTGCCAGCAGCTTAGATGGCAGGGCTTCCAATATACATGAGCAGTTCTTC. Translating gives CASSLDGRASNIHEQFF. The chain is built from TRBV11-2 and TRBJ2-1, with D perhaps matching TRBD1 (5 bases). Trimming cost V 0 bases and J 8 bases, with 20 bases left between them. This CDR3 is built from 17 residues. Looked up from germline, CDR1 is SGHAT and CDR2 is FQNNGV. Based on the CDR3 plus reference TRBV11-2 and TRBJ2-1, the full variable domain is EAGVAQSPRYKIIEKRQSVAFWCNPISGHATLYWYQQILGQGPKLLIQFQNNGVVDDSQLPKDRFSAERLKGVDSTLKIQPAKLEDSAVYLCASSLDGRASNIHEQFFGPGTRLTVL.

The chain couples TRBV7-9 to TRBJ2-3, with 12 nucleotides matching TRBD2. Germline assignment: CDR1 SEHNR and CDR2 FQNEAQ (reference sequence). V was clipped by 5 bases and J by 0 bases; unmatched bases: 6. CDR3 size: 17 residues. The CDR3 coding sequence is TGTGCCAGCAGCGCATACACTAGCGGGGGGAGCACAGATACGCAGTATTTT. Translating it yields CASSAYTSGGSTDTQYF.

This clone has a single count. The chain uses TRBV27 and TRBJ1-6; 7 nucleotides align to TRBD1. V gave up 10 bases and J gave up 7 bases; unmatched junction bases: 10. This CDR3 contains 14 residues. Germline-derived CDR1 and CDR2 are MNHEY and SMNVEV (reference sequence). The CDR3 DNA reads TGTGCCACCAAGTGGGACAGAAAAAATTCACCCCTCCACTTT. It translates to CATKWDRKNSPLHF.

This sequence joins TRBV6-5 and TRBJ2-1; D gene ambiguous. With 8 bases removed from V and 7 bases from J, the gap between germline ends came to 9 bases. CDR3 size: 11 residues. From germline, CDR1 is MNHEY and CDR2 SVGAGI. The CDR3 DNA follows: TGTGCCAGCCGCGAGGTAAATGAGCAGTTCTTC. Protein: CASREVNEQFF.